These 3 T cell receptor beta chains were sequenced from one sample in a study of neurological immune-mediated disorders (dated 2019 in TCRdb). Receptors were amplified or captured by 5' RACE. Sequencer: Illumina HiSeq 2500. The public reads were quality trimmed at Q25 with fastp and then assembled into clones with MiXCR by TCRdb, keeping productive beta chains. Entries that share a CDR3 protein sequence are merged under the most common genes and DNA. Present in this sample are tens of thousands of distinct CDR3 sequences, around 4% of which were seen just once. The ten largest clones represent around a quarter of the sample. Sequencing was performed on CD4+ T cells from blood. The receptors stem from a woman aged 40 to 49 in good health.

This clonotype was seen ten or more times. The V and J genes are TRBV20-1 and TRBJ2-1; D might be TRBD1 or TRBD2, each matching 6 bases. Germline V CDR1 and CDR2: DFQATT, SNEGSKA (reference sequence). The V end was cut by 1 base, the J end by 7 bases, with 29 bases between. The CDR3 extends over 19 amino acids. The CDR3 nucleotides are TGCAGTGCTAGAGGGTTCCGGACAAGGAAGGGGGGTAGTCGGAATGAGCAGTTCTTC. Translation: CSARGFRTRKGGSRNEQFF.

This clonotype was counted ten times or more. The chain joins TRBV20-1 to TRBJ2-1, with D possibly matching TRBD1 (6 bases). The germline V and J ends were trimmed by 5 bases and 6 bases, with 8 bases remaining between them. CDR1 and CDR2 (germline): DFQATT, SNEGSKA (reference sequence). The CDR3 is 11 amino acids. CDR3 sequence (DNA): TGCAGTGCTTACAGGGCCAATGAGCAGTTCTTC. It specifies CSAYRANEQFF.

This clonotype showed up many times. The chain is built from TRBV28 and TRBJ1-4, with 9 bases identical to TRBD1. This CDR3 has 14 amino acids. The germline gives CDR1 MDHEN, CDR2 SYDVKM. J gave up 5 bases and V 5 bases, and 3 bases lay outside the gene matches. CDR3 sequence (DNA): TGTGCCAGCAGTCCGACAGGGGGGAATGAAAAACTGTTTTTT. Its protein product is CASSPTGGNEKLFF.